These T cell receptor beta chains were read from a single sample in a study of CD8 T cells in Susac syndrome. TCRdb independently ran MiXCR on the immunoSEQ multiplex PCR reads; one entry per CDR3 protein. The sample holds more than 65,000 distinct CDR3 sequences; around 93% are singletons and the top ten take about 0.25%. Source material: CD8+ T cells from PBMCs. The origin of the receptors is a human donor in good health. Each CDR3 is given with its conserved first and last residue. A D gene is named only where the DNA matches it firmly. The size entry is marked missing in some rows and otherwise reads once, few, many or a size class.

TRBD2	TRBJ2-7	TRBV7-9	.	TGTGCCAGCACTTTCGGGGGGGCCGACTACGAGCAGTACTTC	CASTFGGADYEQYF
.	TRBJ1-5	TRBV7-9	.	TGTGCCAGCAGCTTATTGGATCAGCCCCAGCATTTT	CASSLLDQPQHF
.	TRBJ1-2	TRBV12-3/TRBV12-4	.	TGTGCCAGCAGTCTAATCCAGGGATTCGGCGGCTACACCTTC	CASSLIQGFGGYTF
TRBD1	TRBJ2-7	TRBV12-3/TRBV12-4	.	TGTGCCAGCTCGACAGGGGGGGCGAGCTACGAGCAGTACTTC	CASSTGGASYEQYF
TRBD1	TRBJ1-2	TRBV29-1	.	TGCAGCGTCCGACCTCAGGGGGGCTCTGAGGGCTACACCTTC	CSVRPQGGSEGYTF
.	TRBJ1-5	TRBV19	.	TGTGCCAGTAGTATACAGCTAAATCAGCCCCAGCATTTT	CASSIQLNQPQHF
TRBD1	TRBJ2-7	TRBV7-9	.	TGTGCCAGCGCCCTACAGGGGAACCTCTACGAGCAGTACTTC	CASALQGNLYEQYF
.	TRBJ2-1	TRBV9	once	TGTGCCAGCAGCGGCCCCCCGGGAACTAGCCCCAATGAGCAGTTCTTC	CASSGPPGTSPNEQFF
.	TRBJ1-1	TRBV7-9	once	TGTGCCAGCAGACCCAGGGCGGATTCGGCTGAAGCTTTCTTT	CASRPRADSAEAFF
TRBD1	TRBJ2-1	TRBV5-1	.	TGCGCCAGCACTGGGGGGGACAGGGAGTACAATGAGCAGTTCTTC	CASTGGDREYNEQFF
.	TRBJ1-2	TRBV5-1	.	TGCGCCAGCAGCTTGGTGGTGGCGGCTTCTGACTATGGCTACACCTTC	CASSLVVAASDYGYTF
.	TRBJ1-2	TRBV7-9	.	TGTGCCAGCAGCCCGGGACGGGCGCTAGATAACTATGGCTACACCTTC	CASSPGRALDNYGYTF
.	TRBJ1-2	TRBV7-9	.	TGTGCCACCGAAGAGGGCCGTCTCGCCTTC	CATEEGRLAF
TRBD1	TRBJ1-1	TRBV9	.	TGTGCCAGCAGCGGGGGGACAGGGTACGGGGGCACTGAAGCTTTCTTT	CASSGGTGYGGTEAFF
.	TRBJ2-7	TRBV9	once	TGTGCCAGCAGCGCCGGAGTTCTGAGCTCCTACGAGCAGTACTTC	CASSAGVLSSYEQYF
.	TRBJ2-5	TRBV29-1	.	TGCAGCGTACCGGACGAGACCCAGTACTTC	CSVPDETQYF
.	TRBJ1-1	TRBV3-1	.	TGTGCCAGCAGCCAAGGGGTCAGGGCGAACACTGAAGCTTTCTTT	CASSQGVRANTEAFF
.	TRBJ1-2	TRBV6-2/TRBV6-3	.	TGTGCCAGCAGCCCTATAGGCCCGGATGGCTACACCTTC	CASSPIGPDGYTF
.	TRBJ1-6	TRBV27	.	TGTGCCAGCAGTAAAGGGGGTGGCAATTCACCCCTCCACTTT	CASSKGGGNSPLHF
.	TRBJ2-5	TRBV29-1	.	TGCAGCGTTGAACGGCAGATAGAAGAGACCCAGTACTTC	CSVERQIEETQYF
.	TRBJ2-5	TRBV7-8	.	TGTGCCAGCACCGGGACTGCGAACCAAGAGACCCAGTACTTC	CASTGTANQETQYF
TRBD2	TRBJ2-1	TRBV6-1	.	TGTGCCAGTACGAAATCTAGCGGGGGCTACAATGAGCAGTTCTTC	CASTKSSGGYNEQFF
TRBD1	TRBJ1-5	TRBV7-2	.	TGTGCCAGCAGTGTGACAGGGGTTGGCAATCAGCCCCAGCATTTT	CASSVTGVGNQPQHF
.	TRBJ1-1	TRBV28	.	TGTGCCAGCAGCTTACAGTTCAGTAGTGAAGCTTTCTTT	CASSLQFSSEAFF
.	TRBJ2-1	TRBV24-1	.	TGTGCCACCAGTGGGCGGTTGTCCTACAATGAGCAGTTCTTC	CATSGRLSYNEQFF
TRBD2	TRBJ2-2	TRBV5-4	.	TGTGCCAGCAGCGCTGTAGCGCGGGGGGGCTTAATCGTACCCACCGGGGAGCTGTTTTTT	CASSAVARGGLIVPTGELFF
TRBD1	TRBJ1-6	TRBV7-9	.	TGTGCCAGCAGCCTTCCGGGACAGGGTACTTCACCCCTCCACTTT	CASSLPGQGTSPLHF
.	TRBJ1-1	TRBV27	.	TGTGCCAGCAGCCTGGGGGCTATGAACACTGAAGCTTTCTTT	CASSLGAMNTEAFF
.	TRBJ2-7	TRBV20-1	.	TGCAGTGCTAGAGATTCAGGGTTCGACGAGCAGTACTTC	CSARDSGFDEQYF
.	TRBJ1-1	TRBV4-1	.	TGCGCCAGCAGCCAACGGGTGGGGGGGAACACTGAAGCTTTCTTT	CASSQRVGGNTEAFF
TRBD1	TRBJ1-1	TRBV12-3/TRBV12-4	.	TGTGCCAGCAGTCTTGACAGGGCGGACACTGAAGCTTTCTTT	CASSLDRADTEAFF